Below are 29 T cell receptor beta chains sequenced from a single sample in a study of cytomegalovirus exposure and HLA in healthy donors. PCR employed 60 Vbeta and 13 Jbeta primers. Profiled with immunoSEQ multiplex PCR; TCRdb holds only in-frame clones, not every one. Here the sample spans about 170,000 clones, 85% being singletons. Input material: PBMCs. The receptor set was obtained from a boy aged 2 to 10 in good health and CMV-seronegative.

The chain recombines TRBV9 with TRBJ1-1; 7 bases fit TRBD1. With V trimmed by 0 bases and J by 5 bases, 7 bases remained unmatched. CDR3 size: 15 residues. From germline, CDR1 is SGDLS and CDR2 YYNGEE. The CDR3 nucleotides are TGTGCCAGCAGCGTAGGTTCAGGGGGTAGTACTGAAGCTTTCTTT. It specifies CASSVGSGGSTEAFF.

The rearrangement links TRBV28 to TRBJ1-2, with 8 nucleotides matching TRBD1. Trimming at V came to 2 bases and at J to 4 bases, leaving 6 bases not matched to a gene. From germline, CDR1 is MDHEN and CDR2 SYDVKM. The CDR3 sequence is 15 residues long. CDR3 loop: CASSLDRGPTYGYTF. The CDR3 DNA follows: TGTGCCAGCAGTTTAGACAGGGGCCCTACCTATGGCTACACCTTC.

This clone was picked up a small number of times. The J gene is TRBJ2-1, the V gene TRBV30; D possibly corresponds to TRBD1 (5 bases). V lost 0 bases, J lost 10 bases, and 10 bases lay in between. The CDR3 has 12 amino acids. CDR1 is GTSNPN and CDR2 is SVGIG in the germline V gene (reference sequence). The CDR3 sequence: CAWSVRGREQFF. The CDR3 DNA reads TGTGCCTGGAGTGTAAGGGGTCGGGAGCAGTTCTTC.

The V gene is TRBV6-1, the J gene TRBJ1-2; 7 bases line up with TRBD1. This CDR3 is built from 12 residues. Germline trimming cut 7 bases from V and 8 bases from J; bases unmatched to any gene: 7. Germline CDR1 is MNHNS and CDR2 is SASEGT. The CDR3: CASITGAGGYTF. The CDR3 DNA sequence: TGTGCCAGCATTACAGGGGCTGGAGGCTACACCTTC.

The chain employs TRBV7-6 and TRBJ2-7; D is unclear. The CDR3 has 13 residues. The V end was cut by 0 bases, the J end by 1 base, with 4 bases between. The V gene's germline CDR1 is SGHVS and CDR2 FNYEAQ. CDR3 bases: TGTGCCAGCAGCTTAGCTCTTTCCTACGAGCAGTACTTC. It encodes CASSLALSYEQYF. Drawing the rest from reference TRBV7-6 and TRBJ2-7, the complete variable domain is GAGVSQSPRYKVTKRGQDVALRCDPISGHVSLYWYRQALGQGPEFLTYFNYEAQQDKSGLPNDRFSAERPEGSISTLTIQRTEQRDSAMYRCASSLALSYEQYFGPGTRLTVT.

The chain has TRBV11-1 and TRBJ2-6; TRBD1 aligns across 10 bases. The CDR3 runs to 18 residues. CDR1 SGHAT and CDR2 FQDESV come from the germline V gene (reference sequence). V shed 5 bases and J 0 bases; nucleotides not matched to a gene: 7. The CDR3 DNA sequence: TGTGCCAGCAGCCTTTGGACAGGGGGGCACTCTGGGGCCAACGTCCTGACTTTC. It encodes CASSLWTGGHSGANVLTF. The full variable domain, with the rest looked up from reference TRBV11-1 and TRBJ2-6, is EAEVAQSPRYKITEKSQAVAFWCDPISGHATLYWYRQILGQGPELLVQFQDESVVDDSQLPKDRFSAERLKGVDSTLKIQPAELGDSAMYLCASSLWTGGHSGANVLTFGAGSRLTVL.

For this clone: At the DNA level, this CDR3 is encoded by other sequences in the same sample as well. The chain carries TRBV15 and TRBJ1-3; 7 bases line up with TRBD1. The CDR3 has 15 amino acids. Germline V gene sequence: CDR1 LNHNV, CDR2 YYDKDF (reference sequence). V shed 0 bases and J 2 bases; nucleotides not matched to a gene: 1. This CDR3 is CATSREGGPGNTIYF. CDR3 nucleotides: TGTGCCACCAGCAGAGAAGGGGGCCCTGGAAACACCATATATTTT. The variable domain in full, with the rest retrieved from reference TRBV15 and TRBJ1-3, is DAMVIQNPRYQVTQFGKPVTLSCSQTLNHNVMYWYQQKSSQAPKLLFHYYDKDFNNEADTPDNFQSRRPNTSFCFLDIRSPGLGDTAMYLCATSREGGPGNTIYFGEGSWLTVV.

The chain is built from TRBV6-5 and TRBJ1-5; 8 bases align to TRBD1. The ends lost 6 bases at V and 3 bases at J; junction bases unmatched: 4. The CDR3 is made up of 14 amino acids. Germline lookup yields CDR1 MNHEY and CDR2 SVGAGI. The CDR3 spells CASRNRGYNQPQHF. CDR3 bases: TGTGCCAGCAGGAACAGGGGGTACAATCAGCCCCAGCATTTT.

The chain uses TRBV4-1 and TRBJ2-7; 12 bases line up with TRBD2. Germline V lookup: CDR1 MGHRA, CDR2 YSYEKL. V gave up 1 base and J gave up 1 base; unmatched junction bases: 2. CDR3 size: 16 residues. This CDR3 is CASSQVGTSGSYEQYF. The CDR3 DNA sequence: TGCGCCAGCAGCCAAGTTGGGACTAGCGGGTCCTACGAGCAGTACTTC.

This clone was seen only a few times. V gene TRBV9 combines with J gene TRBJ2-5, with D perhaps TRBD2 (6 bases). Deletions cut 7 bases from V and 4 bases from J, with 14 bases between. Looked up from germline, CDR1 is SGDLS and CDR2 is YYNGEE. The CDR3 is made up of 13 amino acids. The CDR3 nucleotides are TGTGCCAGCGCAAAGGAGGGACGAGAGACCCAGTACTTC. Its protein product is CASAKEGRETQYF.

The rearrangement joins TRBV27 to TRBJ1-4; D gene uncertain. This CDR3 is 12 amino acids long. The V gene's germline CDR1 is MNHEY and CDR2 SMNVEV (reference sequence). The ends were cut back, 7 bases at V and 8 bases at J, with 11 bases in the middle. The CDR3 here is CASTARGEKLFF. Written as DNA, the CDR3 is TGTGCCAGCACCGCGAGAGGAGAAAAACTGTTTTTT.

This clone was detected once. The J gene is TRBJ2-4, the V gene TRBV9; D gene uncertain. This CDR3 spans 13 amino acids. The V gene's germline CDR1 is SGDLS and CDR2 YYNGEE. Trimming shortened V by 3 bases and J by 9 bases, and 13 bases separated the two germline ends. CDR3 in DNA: TGTGCCAGCAGCGCCCCCAGAGGCGGCATTCAGTACTTC. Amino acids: CASSAPRGGIQYF.

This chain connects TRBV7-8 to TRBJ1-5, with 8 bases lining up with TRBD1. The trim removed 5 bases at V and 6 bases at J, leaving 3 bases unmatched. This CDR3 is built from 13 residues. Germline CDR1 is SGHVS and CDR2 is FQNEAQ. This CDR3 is CASSGQGGQPQHF. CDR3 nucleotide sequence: TGTGCCAGCAGCGGACAGGGTGGTCAGCCCCAGCATTTT.

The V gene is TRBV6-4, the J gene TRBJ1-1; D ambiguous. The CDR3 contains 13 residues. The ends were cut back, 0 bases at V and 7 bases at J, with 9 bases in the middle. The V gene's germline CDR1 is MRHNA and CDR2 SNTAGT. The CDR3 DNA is TGTGCCAGCAGTGACTCCGGGGTCGGTGAAGCTTTCTTT. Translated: CASSDSGVGEAFF.

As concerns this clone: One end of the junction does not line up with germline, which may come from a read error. DNA for the CDR3: TGTGCCAGCAGTGACACCAGCACAGGTACGCAGTATTTT. It translates to CASSDTSTGTQYF. The rearrangement uses TRBV2 and TRBJ2-3; the D gene is possibly TRBD1 (5 bases). The germline CDR1 and CDR2 sequences are SNHLY and FYNNEI. The CDR3 loop spans 13 amino acids.

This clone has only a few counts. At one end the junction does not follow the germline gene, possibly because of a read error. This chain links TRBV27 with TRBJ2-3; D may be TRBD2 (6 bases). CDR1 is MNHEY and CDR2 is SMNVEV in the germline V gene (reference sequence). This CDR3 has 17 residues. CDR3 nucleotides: TGTGCCAGCAGTTTAAGAAAGACTAGTCAATCTACAGGTACGCAGTATTTT. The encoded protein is CASSLRKTSQSTGTQYF.

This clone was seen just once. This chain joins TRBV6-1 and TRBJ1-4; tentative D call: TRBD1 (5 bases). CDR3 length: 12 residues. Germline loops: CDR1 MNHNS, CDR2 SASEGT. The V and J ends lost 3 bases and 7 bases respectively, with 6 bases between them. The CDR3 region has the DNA TGTGCCAGCAGTGATCAGGGTGAAAAACTGTTTTTT. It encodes CASSDQGEKLFF.

This CDR3 is CASSAGQGTYGYTF. The CDR3 region has the DNA TGTGCCAGCAGTGCGGGACAGGGCACCTATGGCTACACCTTC. This chain uses TRBV6-1 with TRBJ1-2, with 9 bases lining up with TRBD1. CDR3 size: 14 residues. Germline CDR1 and CDR2: MNHNS and SASEGT. Trimming cost V 4 bases and J 4 bases; bases outside gene matches: 4.

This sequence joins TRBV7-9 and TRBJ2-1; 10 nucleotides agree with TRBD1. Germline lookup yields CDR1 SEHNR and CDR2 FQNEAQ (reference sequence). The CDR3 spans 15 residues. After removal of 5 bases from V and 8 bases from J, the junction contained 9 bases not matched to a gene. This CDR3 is CASSDRDRGEYEQFF. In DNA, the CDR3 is TGTGCCAGCAGCGACCGGGACAGGGGCGAGTATGAGCAGTTCTTC.

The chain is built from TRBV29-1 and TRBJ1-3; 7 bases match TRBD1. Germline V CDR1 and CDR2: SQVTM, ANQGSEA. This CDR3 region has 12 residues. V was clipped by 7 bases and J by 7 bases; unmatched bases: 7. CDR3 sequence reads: CSGWDSTNTIYF. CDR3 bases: TGCAGCGGCTGGGACAGCACTAACACCATATATTTT.

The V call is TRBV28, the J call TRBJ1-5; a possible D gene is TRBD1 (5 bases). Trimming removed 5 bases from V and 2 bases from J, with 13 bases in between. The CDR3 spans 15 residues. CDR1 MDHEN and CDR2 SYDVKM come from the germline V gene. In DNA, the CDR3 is TGTGCCAGCAGTCCTCCGGGGGGTGGCAATCAGCCCCAGCATTTT. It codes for CASSPPGGGNQPQHF.

CDR3 nucleotides: TGTGCCAGTAGTTCTAGCCCAGAAAAACTGTTTTTT. Translated: CASSSSPEKLFF. This chain joins TRBV19 and TRBJ1-4; D is ambiguous. V lost 5 bases, J lost 8 bases, and 9 bases lay in between. This CDR3 has 12 amino acids. Looked up from germline, CDR1 is LNHDA and CDR2 is SQIVND (reference sequence).

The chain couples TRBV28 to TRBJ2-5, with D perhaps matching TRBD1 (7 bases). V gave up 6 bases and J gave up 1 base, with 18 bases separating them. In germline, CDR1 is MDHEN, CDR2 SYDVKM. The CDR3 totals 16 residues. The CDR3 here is CASRSRWRGLQETQYF. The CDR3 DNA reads TGTGCCAGCAGATCTAGGTGGAGGGGGCTCCAAGAGACCCAGTACTTC.

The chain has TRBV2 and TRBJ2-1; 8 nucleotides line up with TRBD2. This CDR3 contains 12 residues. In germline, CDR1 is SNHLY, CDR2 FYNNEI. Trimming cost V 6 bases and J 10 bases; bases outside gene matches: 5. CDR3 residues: CASREIAGEQFF. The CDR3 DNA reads TGTGCCAGCAGGGAAATAGCGGGGGAGCAGTTCTTC.

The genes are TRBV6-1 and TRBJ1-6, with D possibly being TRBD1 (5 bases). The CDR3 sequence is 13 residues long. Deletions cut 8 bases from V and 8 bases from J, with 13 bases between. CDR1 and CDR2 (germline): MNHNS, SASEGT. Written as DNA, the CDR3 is TGTGCCAGCCGCACAGGATTGGATTCACCCCTCCACTTT. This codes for CASRTGLDSPLHF.

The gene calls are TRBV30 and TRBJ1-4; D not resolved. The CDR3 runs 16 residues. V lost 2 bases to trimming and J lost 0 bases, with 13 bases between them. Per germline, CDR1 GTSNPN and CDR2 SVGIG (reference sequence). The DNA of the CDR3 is TGTGCCTGGAGTCTTTCGGACTGGACAACTAATGAAAAACTGTTTTTT. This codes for CAWSLSDWTTNEKLFF.

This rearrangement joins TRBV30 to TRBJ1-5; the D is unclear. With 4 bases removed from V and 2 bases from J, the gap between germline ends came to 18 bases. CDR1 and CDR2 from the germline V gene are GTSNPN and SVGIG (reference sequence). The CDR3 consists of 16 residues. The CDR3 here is CAWTPPPGKGNQPQHF. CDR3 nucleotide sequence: TGTGCCTGGACCCCTCCCCCTGGCAAAGGCAATCAGCCCCAGCATTTT.

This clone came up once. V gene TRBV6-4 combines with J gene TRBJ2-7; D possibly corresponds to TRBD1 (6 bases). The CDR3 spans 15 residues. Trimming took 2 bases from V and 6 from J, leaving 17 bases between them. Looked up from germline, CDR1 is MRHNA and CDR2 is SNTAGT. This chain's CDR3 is CASSDEAQGIFEQYV. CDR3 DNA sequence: TGTGCCAGCAGTGACGAGGCTCAGGGGATTTTCGAGCAGTACGTC.

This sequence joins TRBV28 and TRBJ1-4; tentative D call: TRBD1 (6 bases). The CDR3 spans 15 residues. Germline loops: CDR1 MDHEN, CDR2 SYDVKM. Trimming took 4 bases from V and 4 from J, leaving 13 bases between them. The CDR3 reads CASSSPGGLNEKLFF. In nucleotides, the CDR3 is TGTGCCAGCAGTTCCCCGGGGGGCCTTAATGAAAAACTGTTTTTT.